Listed below are T cell receptor beta chains from one sample, sequenced in a study of blood T cell repertoires in COVID-19. This table comes from immunoSEQ multiplex PCR, and its TCRdb copy is limited to in-frame clones, with some not included. The sample yields about 98,000 clones, nearly 90% seen once. The sequencing input was peripheral blood. These receptors were collected from a man between 65 and 80 years old with acute or convalescent COVID-19. CDR3s include the opening cysteine and the closing phenylalanine or tryptophan. Fields, in order: D gene, clone size, V gene, J gene, CDR3 DNA, CDR3 protein. The D gene is left open where the match is weak. Size tells how often a clone was seen (once, few, many) or the class of an expanded clone, and some rows leave it out.

TRBD2	NA	TRBV7-2	TRBJ2-5	TGTGCCAGCAGCTTCCGCGGACTAGCGGGGAGAGAGACCCAGTACTTC	CASSFRGLAGRETQYF
TRBD1	NA	TRBV9	TRBJ1-2	TGTGCCAGCAGCGTCAGCAGAGAGGGGGCGCAGGGCTACACCTTC	CASSVSREGAQGYTF
NA	NA	TRBV5-1	TRBJ1-1	TGCGCCAGCAGGGGGCGCGAGGTCGACACTGAAGCTTTCTTT	CASRGREVDTEAFF
TRBD1	NA	TRBV5-6	TRBJ1-2	TGTGCCAGCAGCTTCTCCGGGACAGGTAGTTTCTATGGCTACACCTTC	CASSFSGTGSFYGYTF
NA	NA	TRBV3-1/TRBV3-2	TRBJ2-2	TGTGCCAGCAGCCGTGACACGAACACCGGGGAGCTGTTTTTT	CASSRDTNTGELFF
TRBD1	few	TRBV5-1	TRBJ1-2	TGCGCCAGCAGCTTGGGCACCGGGACAGGGCAACATGGCTACACCTTC	CASSLGTGTGQHGYTF
NA	few	TRBV14	TRBJ1-3	TGTGCCAGCAGCCAAGGTCCGGGTGGAAACACCATATATTTT	CASSQGPGGNTIYF
NA	NA	TRBV16	TRBJ1-1	TGTGCCAGCAGCCAATGGGGCAACACTGAAGCTTTCTTT	CASSQWGNTEAFF
NA	NA	TRBV6-5	TRBJ2-3	TGTGCCAGCAGTTACGCGAGGGATACGCAGTATTTT	CASSYARDTQYF
NA	NA	TRBV5-4	TRBJ1-2	TGTGCCAGCAGCGCCGACAGCTATGGCTACACCTTC	CASSADSYGYTF
NA	NA	TRBV2	TRBJ1-1	TGTGCCACCCGGGAAGGGATGAACACTGAAGCTTTCTTT	CATREGMNTEAFF
TRBD2	NA	TRBV11-2	TRBJ2-5	TGTGCCAGCAGCTTGGGTAGCGGGGGGGTCTCAGAGACCCAGTACTTC	CASSLGSGGVSETQYF
TRBD1	NA	TRBV19	TRBJ2-2	TGTGCCAGTAGTCCGGACAGGGAGAGTACCGGGGAGCTGTTTTTT	CASSPDRESTGELFF